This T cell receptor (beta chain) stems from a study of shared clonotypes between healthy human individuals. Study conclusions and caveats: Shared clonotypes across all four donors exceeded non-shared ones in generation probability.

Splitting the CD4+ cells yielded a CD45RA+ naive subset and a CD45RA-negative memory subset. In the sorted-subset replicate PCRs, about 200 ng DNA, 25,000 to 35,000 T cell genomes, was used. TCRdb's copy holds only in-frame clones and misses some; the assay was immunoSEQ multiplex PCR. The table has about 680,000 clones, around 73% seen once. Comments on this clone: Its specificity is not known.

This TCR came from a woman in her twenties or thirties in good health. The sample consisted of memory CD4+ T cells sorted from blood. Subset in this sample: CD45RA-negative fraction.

The CDR3 bases are TGTGCCAGCCGAAGCAGGGGGGTGCAGGAGACCCAGTACTTC. Translated, it gives CASRSRGVQETQYF. The chain links TRBV28 to TRBJ2-5, with D perhaps TRBD1 (7 bases). Between the trimmed V and J ends, which lost 8 bases and 5 bases, there was a span of 18 bases. The CDR3 runs 14 residues. The germline CDR1 and CDR2 sequences are MDHEN and SYDVKM.